The 10 T cell receptor beta chains below were found in one sample sequenced in a study of T cells in narcolepsy. Measured with immunoSEQ multiplex PCR; TCRdb has only the in-frame clones, and not every one. This table has about 25,000 clones, roughly four fifths appearing once. Specimen: CD45RA- memory CD4+ T cells from PBMCs. The receptors were gathered from a human donor with narcolepsy.

The chain is built from TRBV18 and TRBJ2-7; TRBD1 might be the D (6 bases). The CDR3 contains 16 residues. Germline CDR1 and CDR2: KGHSH and LQKENI. Deletions cut 0 bases from V and 4 bases from J, with 16 bases between. CDR3 in DNA: TGTGCCAGCTCACCACCTTTACTGACAGGATTATACGAGCAGTACTTC. Amino acid sequence: CASSPPLLTGLYEQYF.

This clone was observed a single time. The gene calls are TRBV18 and TRBJ2-7; 7 bases align to TRBD1. J gave up 7 bases and V 3 bases, and 6 bases lay outside the gene matches. Germline V CDR1 and CDR2: KGHSH, LQKENI. CDR3 length: 13 residues. The CDR3 DNA sequence: TGTGCCAGCTCACCGCAGGGGGAAGGGGAGCAGTACTTC. Translating gives CASSPQGEGEQYF.

The genes are TRBV19 and TRBJ1-3; D not certain. Trimming cost V 4 bases and J 0 bases, with 4 bases left between them. CDR1 and CDR2 from the germline V gene are LNHDA and SQIVND (reference sequence). The CDR3 spans 13 residues. The CDR3 sequence is CASSRDSGNTIYF. CDR3 nucleotides: TGTGCCAGTAGTAGGGACTCTGGAAACACCATATATTTT.

The J gene is TRBJ1-4, the V gene TRBV28; 10 bases map to TRBD1. Germline CDR1 is MDHEN and CDR2 is SYDVKM. The CDR3 loop spans 16 amino acids. V was clipped by 6 bases and J by 7 bases; unmatched bases: 11. Written as DNA, the CDR3 is TGTGCCAGCAGAAGGATGGGACAGGGGCGAACTGAAAAACTGTTTTTT. Encoded protein: CASRRMGQGRTEKLFF.

The V and J genes are TRBV11-2 and TRBJ1-2; tentatively, D is TRBD1 (6 bases). The germline V gene encodes CDR1 SGHAT and CDR2 FQNNGV. The CDR3 spans 14 residues. V was trimmed by 5 bases and J by 3 bases, leaving 13 bases between them. The CDR3 DNA sequence: TGTGCCAGCAGCCTCAGGGGAGGGGACTATGGCTACACCTTC. Protein: CASSLRGGDYGYTF.

The table lists this clone with a count of one. The genes are TRBV7-2 and TRBJ1-2, with 8 bases aligning to TRBD1. J lost 1 base, V lost 5 bases, and 6 bases had no gene match. CDR1 and CDR2 from the germline V gene are SGHTA and FQGNSA. This CDR3 comprises 15 residues. In DNA, the CDR3 is TGTGCCAGCAGCCCGAGACAGGGGCTTAACTATGGCTACACCTTC. It yields the protein CASSPRQGLNYGYTF.

The V gene is TRBV28, the J gene TRBJ1-5; D remains unclear. CDR3 length: 15 amino acids. Germline CDR1 reads MDHEN; CDR2 reads SYDVKM. The V gene lost 4 bases and the J gene lost 7 bases, with 17 bases spanning the gap. The CDR3 DNA is TGTGCCAGCAGTTCCCCGCGAAGTCCCCAACAGCCCCAGCATTTT. It codes for CASSSPRSPQQPQHF.

This chain uses TRBV9 with TRBJ2-7, with TRBD2 identical over 8 bases. Trimming took 10 bases from V and 3 from J; bases not matched to a gene: 9. Germline CDR1 and CDR2: SGDLS and YYNGEE. The CDR3 loop spans 13 amino acids. This CDR3 reads CASGGLAGYEQYF. The DNA of the CDR3 is TGTGCCTCGGGGGGGCTAGCGGGCTACGAGCAGTACTTC.

The chain recombines TRBV5-1 with TRBJ1-1; 7 bases fit TRBD1. The V gene's germline CDR1 is SGHRS and CDR2 YFSETQ. The trim removed 0 bases at V and 4 bases at J, leaving 3 bases unmatched. CDR3 length: 14 residues. CDR3 residues: CASSLGQGGTEAFF. The DNA for the CDR3 is TGCGCCAGCAGCTTGGGACAGGGAGGCACTGAAGCTTTCTTT.

The rearrangement uses TRBV28 and TRBJ2-7; weak D call: TRBD2 (6 bases). This CDR3 region has 15 residues. Germline loops: CDR1 MDHEN, CDR2 SYDVKM. Trimming took 5 bases from V and 7 from J, leaving 21 bases between them. This chain's CDR3 is CASSRSGLGSGEQYF. In DNA form, the CDR3 reads TGTGCCAGCAGTCGCTCAGGGCTCGGGAGCGGTGAGCAGTACTTC.